Described below is a single TCR beta chain sequence and its context. No antigen is known for it. The data derive from a study of graft-versus-host responses after intestinal transplantation. Study-level background: Transplant recipients had multivisceral, liver-intestinal, or isolated intestinal grafts. The recipients all started with anti-thymocyte globulin induction and then took tacrolimus and steroids for 2 to 3 years. Study results and caveats: Researchers found GvH clones in recipient marrow, and some showed up first in ileum or blood.

Clones were read by immunoSEQ multiplex PCR, and TCRdb kept only the in-frame ones, dropping some. The sample shows more than 9,500 clones, less than 85% of them seen only once. CDR1 is SGHDT, CDR2 YYEEEE, per germline. The CDR3 loop spans 18 amino acids. With 0 bases clipped from V and 2 bases from J, the junction kept 13 bases outside the gene matches. The receptor was derived from a human patient who received an intestinal transplant, so some T cells may come from the graft donor. The chain couples TRBV5-6 to TRBJ1-2, with 7 bases identical to TRBD1. Sequences were derived from PBMCs, sampled around 310 days after intestinal transplant. The CDR3 region has the DNA TGTGCCAGCAGCTTGGAAAGTCGTGACAGGGTCCGAAACTATGGCTACACCTTC. As protein: CASSLESRDRVRNYGYTF. The whole variable domain, filled in from reference TRBV5-6 and TRBJ1-2, reads DAGVTQSPTHLIKTRGQQVTLRCSPKSGHDTVSWYQQALGQGPQFIFQYYEEEERQRGNFPDRFSGHQFPNYSSELNVNALLLGDSALYLCASSLESRDRVRNYGYTFGSGTRLTVV.